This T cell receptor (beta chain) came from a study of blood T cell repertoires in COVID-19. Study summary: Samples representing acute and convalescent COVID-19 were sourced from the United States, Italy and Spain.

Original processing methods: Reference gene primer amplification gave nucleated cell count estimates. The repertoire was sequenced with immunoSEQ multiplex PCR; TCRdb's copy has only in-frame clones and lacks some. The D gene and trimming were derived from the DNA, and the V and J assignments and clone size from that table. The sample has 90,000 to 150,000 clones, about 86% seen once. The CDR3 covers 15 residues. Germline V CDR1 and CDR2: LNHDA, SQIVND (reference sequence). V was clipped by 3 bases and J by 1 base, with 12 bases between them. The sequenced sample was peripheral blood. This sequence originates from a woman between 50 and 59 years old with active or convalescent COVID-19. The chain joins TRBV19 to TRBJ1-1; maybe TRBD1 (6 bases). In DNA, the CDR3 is TGTGCCAGTAGTATCAGGGGTTTATGGAACACTGAAGCTTTCTTT. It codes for CASSIRGLWNTEAFF. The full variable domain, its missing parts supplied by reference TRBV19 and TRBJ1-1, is DGGITQSPKYLFRKEGQNVTLSCEQNLNHDAMYWYRQDPGQGLRLIYYSQIVNDFQKGDIAEGYSVSREKKESFPLTVTSAQKNPTAFYLCASSIRGLWNTEAFFGQGTRLTVV.